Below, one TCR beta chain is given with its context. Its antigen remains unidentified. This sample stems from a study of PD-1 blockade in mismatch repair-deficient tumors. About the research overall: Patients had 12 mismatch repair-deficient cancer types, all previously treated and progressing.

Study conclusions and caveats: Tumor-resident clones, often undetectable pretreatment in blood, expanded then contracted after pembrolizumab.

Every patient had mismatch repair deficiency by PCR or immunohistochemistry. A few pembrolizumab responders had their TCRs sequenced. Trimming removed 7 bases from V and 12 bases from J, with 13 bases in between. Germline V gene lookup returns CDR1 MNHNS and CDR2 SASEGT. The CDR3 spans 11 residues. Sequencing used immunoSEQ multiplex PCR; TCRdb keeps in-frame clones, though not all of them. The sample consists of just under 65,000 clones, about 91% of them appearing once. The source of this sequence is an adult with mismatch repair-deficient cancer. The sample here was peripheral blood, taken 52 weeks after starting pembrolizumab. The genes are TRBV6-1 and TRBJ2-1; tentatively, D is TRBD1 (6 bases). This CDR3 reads CASTSSQGQFF. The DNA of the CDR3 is TGTGCCAGCACCTCCTCACAGGGGCAGTTCTTC.